Detailed here is one T cell receptor beta chain. Sequencing used immunoSEQ multiplex PCR; TCRdb keeps in-frame clones, though not all of them. The sample gives around 560,000 clones, 85% to 95% of which show up once; 0.11% is in the top ten. This record comes from a study of shared clonotypes between healthy human individuals. CDR1 is MDHEN, CDR2 SYDVKM, per germline. Trimming took off 7 bases at V and 5 bases at J, with 7 bases between the two ends. The CDR3 runs to 11 residues. Naive CD8 cells lacked CD45RO and underwent positive selection for CCR7, leaving out terminally differentiated effector memory CD45RA+ cells.

Sample: naive CD8+ T cells sorted from blood. This TCR derives from a woman aged 25-40 years in good health. J is TRBJ2-3 and V is TRBV28; no reliable D call. CDR3: CASMLEDTQYF. The CDR3 nucleotides are TGTGCCAGCATGTTGGAAGATACGCAGTATTTT.